This TCR beta chain was recorded in a study of control samples from healthy donors and cancer patients. Profiled with immunoSEQ multiplex PCR; TCRdb holds only in-frame clones, not every one. The sample consists of some 77,000 clones, about 89% of them appearing once. The CDR3 contains 15 residues. The V gene lost 5 bases and the J gene lost 6 bases, with 19 bases spanning the gap. Germline assignment: CDR1 LGHDT and CDR2 YNNKEL (reference sequence). The chain links TRBV3-1 (or the pseudogene TRBV3-2) to TRBJ1-2; maybe TRBD1 (5 bases). The sample taken for sequencing was blood. This TCR was sampled from a woman aged 60-70 years in good health. CDR3 loop: CASSGDSKGVNGYTF. CDR3 coding DNA: TGTGCCAGCAGCGGGGACTCCAAAGGGGTTAATGGCTACACCTTC.